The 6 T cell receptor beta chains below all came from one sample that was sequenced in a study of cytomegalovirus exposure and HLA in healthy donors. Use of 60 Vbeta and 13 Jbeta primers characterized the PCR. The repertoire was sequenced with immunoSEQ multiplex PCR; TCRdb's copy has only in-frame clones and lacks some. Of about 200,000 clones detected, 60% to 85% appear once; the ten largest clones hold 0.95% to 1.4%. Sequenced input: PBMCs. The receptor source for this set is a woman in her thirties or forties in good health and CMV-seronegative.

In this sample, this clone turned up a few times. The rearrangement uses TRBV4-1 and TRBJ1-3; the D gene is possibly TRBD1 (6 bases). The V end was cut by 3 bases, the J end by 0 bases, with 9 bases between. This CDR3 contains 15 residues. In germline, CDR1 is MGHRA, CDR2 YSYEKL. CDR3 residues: CASSHGGHSGNTIYF. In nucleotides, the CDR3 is TGCGCCAGCAGCCATGGGGGACACTCTGGAAACACCATATATTTT.

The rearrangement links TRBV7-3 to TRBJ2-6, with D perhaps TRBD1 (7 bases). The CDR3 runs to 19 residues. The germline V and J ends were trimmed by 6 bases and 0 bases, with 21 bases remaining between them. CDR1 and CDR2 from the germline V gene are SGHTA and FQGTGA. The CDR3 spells CASSLRGAPGTSGANVLTF. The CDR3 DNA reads TGTGCCAGCAGTCTCAGGGGGGCGCCGGGGACCTCTGGGGCCAACGTCCTGACTTTC.

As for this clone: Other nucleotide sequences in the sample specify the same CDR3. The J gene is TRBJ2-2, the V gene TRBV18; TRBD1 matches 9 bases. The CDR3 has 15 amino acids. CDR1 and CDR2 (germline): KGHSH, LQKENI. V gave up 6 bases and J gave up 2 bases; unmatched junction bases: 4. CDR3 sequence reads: CASSPGQGNTGELFF. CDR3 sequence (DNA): TGTGCCAGCTCGCCGGGACAGGGAAACACCGGGGAGCTGTTTTTT.

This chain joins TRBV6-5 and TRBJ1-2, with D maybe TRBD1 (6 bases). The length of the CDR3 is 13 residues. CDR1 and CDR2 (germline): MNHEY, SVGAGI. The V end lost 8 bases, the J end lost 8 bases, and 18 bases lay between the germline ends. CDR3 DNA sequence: TGTGCCAGCGGAACAGGGAAGGGAATCGGCTACACCTTC. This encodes CASGTGKGIGYTF.

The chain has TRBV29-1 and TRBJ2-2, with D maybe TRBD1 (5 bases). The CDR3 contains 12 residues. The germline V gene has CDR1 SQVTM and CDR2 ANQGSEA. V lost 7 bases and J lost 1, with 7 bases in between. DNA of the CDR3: TGCAGCGGGGGCGAGAACACCGGGGAGCTGTTTTTT. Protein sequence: CSGGENTGELFF.

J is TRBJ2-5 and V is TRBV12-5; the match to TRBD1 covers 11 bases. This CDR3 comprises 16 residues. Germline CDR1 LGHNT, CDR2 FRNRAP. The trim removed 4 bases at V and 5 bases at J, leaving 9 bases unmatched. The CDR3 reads CASGSGTGGREETQYF. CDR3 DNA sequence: TGTGCTAGTGGTTCTGGGACAGGGGGGCGAGAGGAGACCCAGTACTTC.